Detailed here is one T cell receptor beta chain. Its cognate antigen is unknown. This table comes from immunoSEQ multiplex PCR, and its TCRdb copy is limited to in-frame clones, with some not included. The table lists millions of clones, approximately 90% of them singletons. The entry originates in a study of shared clonotypes between healthy human individuals. Every contributor of samples was a Caucasian grown-up residing in Nashville, Tennessee. A split of CD4+ cells into CD45RA+ naive and CD45RA-negative memory subsets was performed. Points from the study as a whole: Enrolling few donors narrowed the genetic and exposure-history diversity that was represented.

CDR3 length: 16 residues. V was pared by 7 bases and J by 0 bases, with 11 bases of the junction left unmatched. The germline CDR1 and CDR2 sequences are MDHEN and SYDVKM. The chain has TRBV28 and TRBJ2-7; TRBD2 aligns across 8 bases. This TCR came from a man younger than 35 in good health. Sequenced: naive CD4+ T cells sorted from blood. Subset meaning: CD45RA+ positively selected. The CDR3 spells CASTLGGGGLSYEQYF. CDR3 bases: TGTGCCAGCACCCTCGGAGGCGGGGGGCTCTCCTACGAGCAGTACTTC.